This TCR beta chain emerged from a study of blood T cell repertoires in COVID-19. Overall study context: Italy, Spain and the United States were the sources of the convalescent and acute COVID-19 samples. Sample material is recorded as cDNA or gDNA derived from T cells, B-cell-depleted T cells, or PBMCs.

This clone is a singleton in its sample. This study enrolled people aged roughly 18 to 89 from 24 US geographic areas. The authors' processing: Amplifying reference gene primers gave estimates of nucleated cell counts. Sequencing was performed with immunoSEQ multiplex PCR; in TCRdb, only in-frame clones are kept and a portion is missing. V and J calls and clone size are as listed in that table; D and trimming were resolved from the DNA. This table has approximately 260,000 clones, about 90% appearing once. The CDR3 has 17 residues. Germline CDR1 reads MGHRA; CDR2 reads YSYEKL. The V and J ends lost 0 bases and 5 bases, in that order; junction bases with no gene match: 9.

This TCR came from a woman in her 30s with acute COVID-19. This chain connects TRBV4-1 to TRBJ2-7, with 11 bases identical to TRBD1. The material sequenced was PBMCs or T cells enriched from blood (not recorded which). CDR3 coding DNA: TGCGCCAGCAGCCAAGAAGGGAGCAGGACAGGGGGCGACGAGCAGTACTTC. Translating gives CASSQEGSRTGGDEQYF.